Below are 29 T cell receptor beta chains sequenced from a single sample in a study of shared T cell receptors in the human thymus. Assay: immunoSEQ multiplex PCR; the TCRdb copy retains only in-frame clones and omits some. The sample lists about 610,000 clones, 88% occurring once. The same sample was also used in a study of human thymus T cells.

The sample taken for sequencing was thymocytes. The source is a boy younger than two with a congenital heart defect.

V gene TRBV15 combines with J gene TRBJ2-4; 7 bases align to TRBD1. The CDR3 spans 17 residues. The V gene's germline CDR1 is LNHNV and CDR2 YYDKDF (reference sequence). Unmatched junction bases numbered 7, after V lost 1 base and J lost 1 base. CDR3 in DNA: TGTGCCACCAGCAGAGGACAGGGTTCGCCGGCCAAAAACATTCAGTACTTC. This codes for CATSRGQGSPAKNIQYF.

The rearrangement joins TRBV27 to TRBJ1-2; possibly TRBD1 for D (6 bases). The CDR3 is 12 amino acids. The germline gives CDR1 MNHEY, CDR2 SMNVEV (reference sequence). Trimming removed 4 bases from V and 6 bases from J, with 9 bases in between. The CDR3 nucleotides read TGTGCCAGCAGTTCCACAGGGCATGGCTACACCTTC. Its translation is CASSSTGHGYTF.

V usage is TRBV1 and J usage is TRBJ2-3; the table's D call TRBD2 went unverified against the DNA. TRBV1 is classified as a pseudogene. CDR3 size: 21 residues. DNA for the CDR3: TGCACCAGCAGCCAAGATCCTCGCCTCAACGCCGGGGGGCGGAATACGGATACGCAGTATTTT. This encodes CTSSQDPRLNAGGRNTDTQYF.

The rearrangement uses TRBV30 and TRBJ2-1; 14 bases line up with TRBD2. The CDR3 length is 23 residues. J lost 0 bases, V lost 6 bases, and 25 bases had no gene match. The germline V gene has CDR1 GTSNPN and CDR2 SVGIG (reference sequence). Written as DNA, the CDR3 is TGTGCCTGTATGCTACGGGACAGGACCCCGACTAGCGGGAGGGGTATCTCCTACAATGAGCAGTTCTTC. This gives the protein CACMLRDRTPTSGRGISYNEQFF. The full variable domain, completed using reference TRBV30 and TRBJ2-1, is SQTIHQWPATLVQPVGSPLSLECTVEGTSNPNLYWYRQAAGRGLQLLFYSVGIGQISSEVPQNLSASRPQDRQFILSSKKLLLSDSGFYLCACMLRDRTPTSGRGISYNEQFFGPGTRLTVL.

This chain links TRBV15 with TRBJ2-1; a weak D match, TRBD2 (6 bases). The V and J ends lost 5 bases and 2 bases respectively, with 16 bases between them. The CDR3 has 16 amino acids. Germline V lookup: CDR1 LNHNV, CDR2 YYDKDF (reference sequence). The CDR3 DNA reads TGTGCCACCAGCTGTCCACTAGCAAAGACCTACAATGAGCAGTTCTTC. It is translated as CATSCPLAKTYNEQFF. The full variable domain, in which reference TRBV15 and TRBJ2-1 provide the parts outside the CDR3, is DAMVIQNPRYQVTQFGKPVTLSCSQTLNHNVMYWYQQKSSQAPKLLFHYYDKDFNNEADTPDNFQSRRPNTSFCFLDIRSPGLGDTAMYLCATSCPLAKTYNEQFFGPGTRLTVL.

The chain recombines TRBV19 with TRBJ1-2, with 8 bases matching TRBD1. Germline V gene sequence: CDR1 LNHDA, CDR2 SQIVND (reference sequence). Trimming took 5 bases from V and 2 from J; bases not matched to a gene: 7. The CDR3 has 15 residues. The CDR3 loop reads CASSSTGDFNYGYTF. The CDR3 DNA sequence: TGTGCCAGTAGTTCGACAGGGGATTTCAACTATGGCTACACCTTC.

The chain is built from TRBV13 and TRBJ2-7; TRBD2 is a possible D gene (6 bases). Germline CDR1 is PRHDT and CDR2 is FYEKMQ (reference sequence). CDR3 length: 14 residues. V gave up 1 base and J gave up 1 base, with 8 bases separating them. Here the CDR3 reads CASSLAGESYEQYF. The DNA of the CDR3 is TGTGCCAGCAGCTTAGCGGGAGAGTCCTACGAGCAGTACTTC.

The chain has TRBV15 and TRBJ2-7, with 7 bases identical to TRBD2. This CDR3 comprises 15 residues. V lost 3 bases and J lost 2; bases outside the gene matches: 7. The germline V gene encodes CDR1 LNHNV and CDR2 YYDKDF (reference sequence). The CDR3 DNA is TGTGCCACCAGCAGGGGAGGGAACTACCCCTACGAGCAGTACTTC. Translating gives CATSRGGNYPYEQYF.

The chain carries TRBV7-9 and TRBJ2-5; no clear D gene. CDR1 and CDR2 (germline): SEHNR, FQNEAQ (reference sequence). The CDR3 totals 14 residues. V was trimmed by 2 bases and J by 0 bases, leaving 7 bases between them. This CDR3 is CASSLIPYQETQYF. The CDR3 coding sequence is TGTGCCAGCAGCTTAATCCCGTACCAAGAGACCCAGTACTTC.

The chain has TRBV7-6 and TRBJ2-7; 8 bases fit TRBD2. This CDR3 spans 13 amino acids. Germline V CDR1 and CDR2: SGHVS, FNYEAQ. J gave up 6 bases and V 1 base, and 2 bases lay outside the gene matches. CDR3 sequence reads: CASSLVSGAEQYF. As DNA, the CDR3 is TGTGCCAGCAGCTTAGTTAGCGGGGCCGAGCAGTACTTC.

On this clone: One junction end does not reproduce the germline sequence, and a read error may be involved. The chain carries TRBV27 and TRBJ2-7, with a possible D match to TRBD1 (5 bases). The CDR3 loop spans 12 amino acids. Germline assignment: CDR1 MNHEY and CDR2 SMNVEV (reference sequence). The CDR3 nucleotides are TGTGCCAGCAGTTTGCCAGGGTACGTGCAGTACTTC. It translates to CASSLPGYVQYF.

This chain links TRBV25-1 with TRBJ1-1, with D unclear. Deletions cut 6 bases from V and 10 bases from J, with 18 bases between. Germline assignment: CDR1 MGHDK and CDR2 SYGVNS. There are 13 residues in the CDR3. CDR3 protein: CASSSVRSRGAFF. The CDR3 coding sequence is TGTGCCAGCAGCTCCGTGCGGTCCCGAGGAGCTTTCTTT.

The J gene is TRBJ2-7, the V gene TRBV14; 9 bases fit TRBD1. V trimming: 2 bases; J trimming: 3 bases; junction bases outside the gene matches: 5. This CDR3 has 15 residues. The germline V gene has CDR1 SGHDN and CDR2 FVKESK. Written as DNA, the CDR3 is TGTGCCAGCAGCCAACTACGGGACAGGGTCTACGAGCAGTACTTC. Translation gives CASSQLRDRVYEQYF.

This clone was observed a single time. This chain uses TRBV2 with TRBJ2-7; maybe TRBD2 (5 bases). Germline CDR1 and CDR2: SNHLY and FYNNEI. V was clipped by 4 bases and J by 0 bases, with 10 bases between them. The CDR3 is 14 residues long. CDR3 DNA: TGTGCCAGCAGTGGACGGGGATCCTCCTACGAGCAGTACTTC. Translating it yields CASSGRGSSYEQYF.

This chain uses TRBV27 with TRBJ2-1; TRBD2 matches 16 bases. J was trimmed by 3 bases and V by 2 bases; bases with no gene match: 10. CDR1 and CDR2 (germline): MNHEY, SMNVEV (reference sequence). The CDR3 sequence is 20 residues long. CDR3 sequence (DNA): TGTGCCAGCAGTTTACAGGGACTAGCGGGAGGGCCCTTGTTCTACAATGAGCAGTTCTTC. It encodes CASSLQGLAGGPLFYNEQFF.

The chain uses TRBV27 and TRBJ2-7; 7 bases are shared with TRBD2. CDR1 and CDR2 (germline): MNHEY, SMNVEV (reference sequence). The CDR3 consists of 14 residues. Trimming took 7 bases from V and 6 from J; bases not matched to a gene: 12. CDR3 loop: CASTLGRGNGEQYF. The CDR3 DNA reads as TGTGCCAGCACCCTAGGGAGGGGAAATGGCGAGCAGTACTTC.

The chain combines TRBV5-4 with TRBJ2-7; TRBD1 is a possible D gene (6 bases). This CDR3 has 14 amino acids. The germline gives CDR1 SGHNT, CDR2 YYREEE (reference sequence). The V end lost 4 bases, the J end lost 1 base, and 12 bases lay between the germline ends. The CDR3 region has the DNA TGTGCCAGCAGCCCCCGGGACACTTCCTACGAGCAGTACTTC. Translated: CASSPRDTSYEQYF.

The chain joins TRBV21-1 to TRBJ2-7; TRBD2 reflects the table's D call only, with no check against the DNA. TRBV21-1 is shown as a pseudogene. The CDR3 sequence is 18 residues long. CDR3: CASSKDAVVLTHSYEQYF. The CDR3 DNA follows: TGTGCCAGCAGCAAAGACGCCGTGGTCTTAACTCACTCCTACGAGCAGTACTTC.

The chain carries TRBV7-2 and TRBJ2-7; D might be TRBD2 (6 bases). CDR1 and CDR2 from the germline V gene are SGHTA and FQGNSA. Trimming stripped 4 bases from V and 2 bases from J, with 12 bases between. This CDR3 contains 14 residues. The CDR3 loop is CASSSSGTPYEQYF. Written as DNA, the CDR3 is TGTGCCAGCAGCTCCTCAGGGACTCCCTACGAGCAGTACTTC.

The chain links TRBV4-3 to TRBJ2-3, with D perhaps TRBD2 (6 bases). V was shortened by 1 base and J by 5 bases, with 19 bases between the two germline ends. In germline, CDR1 is LGHNA, CDR2 YSLEER. CDR3 length equals 17 residues. CDR3 protein: CASSQGPTGAVGDTQYF. CDR3 DNA: TGCGCCAGCAGCCAAGGACCTACGGGAGCGGTAGGAGATACGCAGTATTTT.

The rearrangement uses TRBV5-5 and TRBJ2-6; 11 bases fit TRBD2. Germline V gene lookup returns CDR1 SGHKS and CDR2 YYEKEE (reference sequence). CDR3 length: 20 residues. Trimming took 3 bases from V and 0 from J; bases not matched to a gene: 11. The CDR3 sequence is CASSSTFLAGGSSGANVLTF. In DNA, the CDR3 is TGTGCCAGCAGCTCAACCTTCTTAGCGGGGGGGAGCTCTGGGGCCAACGTCCTGACTTTC. Combining the CDR3 with reference TRBV5-5 and TRBJ2-6 gives the whole variable domain DAGVTQSPTHLIKTRGQQVTLRCSPISGHKSVSWYQQVLGQGPQFIFQYYEKEERGRGNFPDRFSARQFPNYSSELNVNALLLGDSALYLCASSSTFLAGGSSGANVLTFGAGSRLTVL.

The rearrangement links TRBV11-2 to TRBJ2-5; 10 bases agree with TRBD1. The length of the CDR3 is 14 residues. From germline, CDR1 is SGHAT and CDR2 FQNNGV. The J segment lost 4 bases and the V segment lost 5 bases, leaving 4 bases of the junction unmatched. CDR3 sequence: CASSGRTGGETQYF. The DNA for the CDR3 is TGTGCCAGCAGCGGCAGGACAGGGGGAGAGACCCAGTACTTC.

The chain couples TRBV15 to TRBJ2-1; TRBD2 agrees at 10 bases. V shed 3 bases, J shed 5 bases, and the junction held 10 bases outside the gene matches. Germline V CDR1 and CDR2: LNHNV, YYDKDF (reference sequence). The CDR3 contains 17 residues. Written as DNA, the CDR3 is TGTGCCACCAGCAGTCGCCTTGGCCTAGCGGGAGACAATGAGCAGTTCTTC. It specifies CATSSRLGLAGDNEQFF.

The CDR3 region is CARSFGDRSYEQYF. The DNA of the CDR3 is TGTGCCAGAAGCTTTGGGGACAGGTCCTACGAGCAGTACTTC. The rearrangement uses TRBV5-3 and TRBJ2-7; 8 bases align to TRBD1. TRBV5-3 carries the ORF label, with uncertain function. V dropped 2 bases and J dropped 1; count of bases not matched to a gene: 2. The CDR3 is 14 residues long.

This sequence joins TRBV4-2 and TRBJ2-7; TRBD1 matches at 7 bases. The CDR3 totals 15 residues. V was pared by 4 bases and J by 1 base, with 7 bases of the junction left unmatched. CDR1 and CDR2 from the germline V gene are LGHNA and YNFKEQ. DNA for the CDR3: TGTGCCAGCAGCCGAAATCCGGGACAGTCCTACGAGCAGTACTTC. As protein: CASSRNPGQSYEQYF.

This clone appeared a single time. This chain uses TRBV12-2 with TRBJ1-3; the table's D call TRBD1 went unverified against the DNA. TRBV12-2 is labeled a pseudogene. The CDR3 runs 14 residues. CDR3 in amino acids: CASRFRGSGNTIYF. CDR3 coding DNA: TGTGCAAGTCGCTTCAGGGGCTCTGGAAACACCATATATTTT.

The V gene is TRBV6-1, the J gene TRBJ2-3; 8 nucleotides agree with TRBD2. CDR1 is MNHNS, CDR2 SASEGT, per germline. The V gene end was trimmed by 2 bases and the J gene end by 3 bases; junction bases not matched to a gene: 10. This CDR3 spans 17 amino acids. The CDR3 DNA reads as TGTGCCAGCAGTGAACACACTAGCGGCACCCCGACAGATACGCAGTATTTT. Translation: CASSEHTSGTPTDTQYF.

The chain carries TRBV15 and TRBJ2-7, with 13 bases matching TRBD2. V lost 0 bases to trimming and J lost 8 bases; unmatched junction nucleotides: 4. CDR3 length: 15 amino acids. The germline V gene has CDR1 LNHNV and CDR2 YYDKDF (reference sequence). The CDR3: CATSRELAGGPKQYF. The CDR3 DNA reads TGTGCCACCAGCAGAGAACTAGCGGGAGGGCCCAAGCAGTACTTC.

The CDR3 is CASSVNRGGSREQYF. The CDR3 DNA sequence: TGTGCCAGCAGTGTCAACAGGGGTGGTAGCCGCGAGCAGTACTTC. The chain is built from TRBV27 and TRBJ2-7; TRBD1 matches at 7 bases. V lost 5 bases and J lost 6; bases outside the gene matches: 13. CDR1 is MNHEY, CDR2 SMNVEV, per germline (reference sequence). The CDR3 consists of 15 residues.